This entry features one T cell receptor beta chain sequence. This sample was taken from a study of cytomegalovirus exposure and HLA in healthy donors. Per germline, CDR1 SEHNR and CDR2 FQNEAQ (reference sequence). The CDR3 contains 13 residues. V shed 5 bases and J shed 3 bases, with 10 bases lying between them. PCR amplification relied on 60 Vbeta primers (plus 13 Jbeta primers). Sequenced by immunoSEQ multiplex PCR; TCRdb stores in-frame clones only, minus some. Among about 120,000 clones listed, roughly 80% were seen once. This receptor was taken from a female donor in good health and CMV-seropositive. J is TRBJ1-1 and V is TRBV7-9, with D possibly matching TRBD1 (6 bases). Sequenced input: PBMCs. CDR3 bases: TGTGCCAGCAGCCCGACAGGATACACTGAAGCTTTCTTT. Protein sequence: CASSPTGYTEAFF. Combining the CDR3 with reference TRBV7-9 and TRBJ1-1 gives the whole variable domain DTGVSQNPRHKITKRGQNVTFRCDPISEHNRLYWYRQTLGQGPEFLTYFQNEAQLEKSRLLSDRFSAERPKGSFSTLEIQRTEQGDSAMYLCASSPTGYTEAFFGQGTRLTVV.